This note documents a single T cell receptor (beta chain) sequence. This may arise from a read error, as a much more abundant clone is one base away. TCRdb re-called the PCR reads with MiXCR, one entry per CDR3 protein. The data contain some 100,000 distinct CDR3 sequences, 15% to 20% of them singletons. Trimming removed 8 bases from V and 4 bases from J; junction bases left unmatched: 18. The CDR3 consists of 18 residues. CDR1 is SGHAT and CDR2 is FQNNGV in the germline V gene. The data are from a study of molecular identifiers for immune sequencing clone quantification. CD8+CD4-CCR7+CD45RA+ sorting gave the naive CD8 T cells.

What was sequenced was naive CD8+ T cells from blood, with Jurkat cell RNA spiked in. Subset defined: FACS-sorted CD8+CD4-CCR7+CD45RA+ naive T cells. This chain links TRBV11-2 with TRBJ2-3, with 10 bases matching TRBD2. The receptor comes from a human donor in good health. Some libraries in this study had Jurkat cell RNA spiked in. The CDR3 loop reads CASGPTSTSGMFSDTQYF. The CDR3 DNA reads TGTGCCAGCGGCCCAACCTCAACTAGCGGGATGTTCTCAGATACGCAGTATTTT.